What follows are 20 T cell receptor beta chains derived from one specimen sequenced in a study of blood T cell repertoires in COVID-19. Data came from immunoSEQ multiplex PCR; TCRdb stores just in-frame clones and leaves some out. The top ten hold around 3.2% of the sample, which has around 150,000 clones, 85% seen once. The sample consisted of peripheral blood. The receptors here all came from a human donor with acute or convalescent COVID-19. The donor label of this sample is uncertain.

This chain links TRBV18 with TRBJ1-5; D not certain. The V end was cut by 6 bases, the J end by 0 bases, with 12 bases between. The V gene's germline CDR1 is KGHSH and CDR2 LQKENI. The CDR3 spans 15 residues. The CDR3 loop is CASSPVSGSNQPQHF. The CDR3 DNA reads as TGTGCCAGCTCTCCTGTCTCGGGTAGCAATCAGCCCCAGCATTTT.

J is TRBJ1-1 and V is TRBV29-1, with D maybe TRBD1 (5 bases). V was shortened by 5 bases and J by 5 bases, with 9 bases between the two germline ends. The germline V gene encodes CDR1 SQVTM and CDR2 ANQGSEA. This CDR3 has 11 residues. The CDR3 here is CSVFRETEAFF. The CDR3 bases are TGCAGCGTTTTCAGGGAAACTGAAGCTTTCTTT.

This rearrangement joins TRBV6-5 to TRBJ1-5; D is unresolved. CDR1 MNHEY and CDR2 SVGAGI come from the germline V gene. The CDR3 sequence is 13 residues long. V lost 0 bases and J lost 5, with 5 bases in between. DNA for the CDR3: TGTGCCAGCAGTTACTCGAGGGATCAGCCCCAGCATTTT. Translation gives CASSYSRDQPQHF.

The chain combines TRBV6-1 with TRBJ1-4; D is uncertain. Trimming left V 2 bases short and J 5 bases short, with 6 bases between. This CDR3 has 13 residues. Germline V gene data show CDR1 as MNHNS and CDR2 as SASEGT. Here the CDR3 DNA reads TGTGCCAGCAGTGAAACCGGGAATGAAAAACTGTTTTTT. Residues: CASSETGNEKLFF.

The chain links TRBV7-2 to TRBJ1-2; possibly TRBD1 for D (6 bases). Trimming shortened V by 1 base and J by 7 bases, and 10 bases separated the two germline ends. CDR1 and CDR2 (germline): SGHTA, FQGNSA. The CDR3 has 13 residues. The CDR3 sequence: CASSLGGGTGYTF. The CDR3 DNA reads TGTGCCAGCAGCTTAGGAGGGGGTACTGGCTACACCTTC.

In this sample, this clone turned up once. The CDR3 nucleotides are TGTGCCAGCAGCCAAGCCGACAGGGGTTCCTACAATGAGCAGTTCTTC. Its protein product is CASSQADRGSYNEQFF. The V gene is TRBV4-2, the J gene TRBJ2-1; TRBD1 matches 8 bases. This CDR3 is 16 amino acids long. V lost 1 base to trimming and J lost 1 base; unmatched junction nucleotides: 3. Germline V gene lookup returns CDR1 LGHNA and CDR2 YNFKEQ.

The rearrangement joins TRBV28 to TRBJ2-4, with 13 bases aligning to TRBD2. The length of the CDR3 is 21 residues. Germline CDR1 is MDHEN and CDR2 is SYDVKM. The V gene end was trimmed by 6 bases and the J gene end by 0 bases; junction bases not matched to a gene: 17. CDR3 coding DNA: TGTGCCAGCAGCTCCAGGTCCCTACTAGCGGGGGGGTCGCTAGCCAAAAACATTCAGTACTTC. This translates into CASSSRSLLAGGSLAKNIQYF.

This clone was counted a few times. The V call is TRBV12-3 or TRBV12-4, the J call TRBJ1-5; maybe TRBD1 (6 bases). The CDR3 runs 13 residues. The ends were cut back, 7 bases at V and 7 bases at J, with 14 bases in the middle. The CDR3 spells CASIYGGGQPQHF. The CDR3 coding sequence is TGTGCCAGCATTTATGGGGGGGGCCAGCCCCAGCATTTT.

This chain links TRBV5-1 with TRBJ2-1; TRBD1 is a possible D gene (5 bases). The germline gives CDR1 SGHRS, CDR2 YFSETQ. This CDR3 has 15 amino acids. Trimming pared 4 bases from V and 3 bases from J, leaving 14 bases between. The CDR3 coding sequence is TGCGCCAGCAGCCTAGGGGTACAGGTCTACAATGAGCAGTTCTTC. Translating it yields CASSLGVQVYNEQFF.

This CDR3 is CASSLGGTGSISNQPQHF. The CDR3 DNA sequence: TGTGCCAGCAGCTTAGGGGGGACAGGCTCTATTAGCAATCAGCCCCAGCATTTT. The chain couples TRBV11-2 to TRBJ1-5; 8 nucleotides line up with TRBD1. Trimming cost V 1 base and J 0 bases; bases outside gene matches: 8. Germline lookup yields CDR1 SGHAT and CDR2 FQNNGV. The CDR3 loop spans 18 amino acids.

V and J are TRBV5-4 and TRBJ1-6, with TRBD1 identical over 8 bases. V gave up 4 bases and J gave up 9 bases; unmatched junction bases: 9. From germline, CDR1 is SGHNT and CDR2 YYREEE (reference sequence). The CDR3 spans 15 residues. Here the CDR3 reads CASSLNDRGRSPLHF. CDR3 bases: TGTGCCAGCAGCCTAAATGACAGGGGCCGTTCACCCCTCCACTTT.

In this sample, this clone turned up once. V usage is TRBV20-1 and J usage is TRBJ1-2; D is unresolved. This CDR3 contains 11 residues. Trimming pared 3 bases from V and 4 bases from J, leaving 6 bases between. Looked up from germline, CDR1 is DFQATT and CDR2 is SNEGSKA (reference sequence). DNA of the CDR3: TGCAGTGCTAGGAGAGTCTATGGCTACACCTTC. Translated, it gives CSARRVYGYTF.

This clone was seen once. The CDR3 loop is CASATGGKTEAFF. The DNA of the CDR3 is TGTGCCAGCGCCACAGGGGGCAAGACTGAAGCTTTCTTT. The V and J genes are TRBV12-3 or TRBV12-4 and TRBJ1-1, with 9 bases fitting TRBD1. Germline trimming cut 8 bases from V and 5 bases from J; bases unmatched to any gene: 6. The CDR3 is 13 amino acids.

This rearrangement joins TRBV15 to TRBJ1-2; D is ambiguous. The CDR3 spans 13 residues. V gave up 8 bases and J gave up 1 base, with 11 bases separating them. The germline CDR1 and CDR2 sequences are LNHNV and YYDKDF (reference sequence). This CDR3 is CATRPGINYGYTF. CDR3 DNA sequence: TGTGCCACCCGACCGGGAATTAACTATGGCTACACCTTC. Together with reference TRBV15 and TRBJ1-2, the CDR3 gives the full variable domain: DAMVIQNPRYQVTQFGKPVTLSCSQTLNHNVMYWYQQKSSQAPKLLFHYYDKDFNNEADTPDNFQSRRPNTSFCFLDIRSPGLGDTAMYLCATRPGINYGYTFGSGTRLTVV.

CDR3 protein: CASSGTGAGTYEQYF. In DNA, the CDR3 is TGTGCCAGCTCAGGGACAGGGGCCGGTACCTACGAGCAGTACTTC. J is TRBJ2-7 and V is TRBV18, with 10 bases aligning to TRBD1. CDR1 and CDR2 (germline): KGHSH, LQKENI. The length of the CDR3 is 15 residues. V was pared by 5 bases and J by 2 bases, with 6 bases of the junction left unmatched.

The genes are TRBV27 and TRBJ1-1; 10 bases line up with TRBD1. The CDR3 is made up of 15 amino acids. V dropped 5 bases and J dropped 11; count of bases not matched to a gene: 14. Germline values: CDR1 MNHEY, CDR2 SMNVEV (reference sequence). The CDR3 loop is CASSPGRQGARFAFF. CDR3 sequence (DNA): TGTGCCAGCAGTCCCGGCCGACAGGGGGCGCGTTTCGCTTTCTTT.

The chain employs TRBV19 and TRBJ1-2; D unclear. Germline V gene data show CDR1 as LNHDA and CDR2 as SQIVND (reference sequence). V lost 3 bases and J lost 4, with 15 bases in between. This CDR3 has 15 residues. The CDR3 here is CASSIKWLNIYGYTF. The CDR3 DNA sequence: TGTGCCAGTAGTATCAAGTGGCTCAATATCTATGGCTACACCTTC.

The rearrangement links TRBV6-6 to TRBJ1-1; possible D gene TRBD1, 5 bases. Germline V lookup: CDR1 MNHNY, CDR2 SVGAGI (reference sequence). Trimming cost V 4 bases and J 5 bases, with 17 bases left between them. This CDR3 has 15 residues. CDR3 in amino acids: CASSSEQVRGTEAFF. The CDR3 DNA reads as TGTGCCAGCAGTTCCGAACAGGTCCGGGGGACTGAAGCTTTCTTT.

The CDR3 nucleotides are TGTGCCAGCAGTGCTTTGGGGGCGCAAATAAAGGCTTTCTTT. It is translated as CASSALGAQIKAFF. The chain couples TRBV2 to TRBJ1-1; D perhaps matches TRBD1 (6 bases). V lost 4 bases and J lost 11, with 20 bases in between. CDR1 and CDR2 from the germline V gene are SNHLY and FYNNEI. This CDR3 spans 14 amino acids.

The V and J genes are TRBV14 and TRBJ1-6, with TRBD1 matching over 11 bases. Unmatched junction bases numbered 3, after V lost 2 bases and J lost 9 bases. The germline gives CDR1 SGHDN, CDR2 FVKESK. The CDR3 sequence is 15 residues long. The CDR3 spells CASSQSGTGGSPLHF. For the CDR3, the DNA is TGTGCCAGCAGCCAAAGCGGGACAGGGGGTTCACCCCTCCACTTT.